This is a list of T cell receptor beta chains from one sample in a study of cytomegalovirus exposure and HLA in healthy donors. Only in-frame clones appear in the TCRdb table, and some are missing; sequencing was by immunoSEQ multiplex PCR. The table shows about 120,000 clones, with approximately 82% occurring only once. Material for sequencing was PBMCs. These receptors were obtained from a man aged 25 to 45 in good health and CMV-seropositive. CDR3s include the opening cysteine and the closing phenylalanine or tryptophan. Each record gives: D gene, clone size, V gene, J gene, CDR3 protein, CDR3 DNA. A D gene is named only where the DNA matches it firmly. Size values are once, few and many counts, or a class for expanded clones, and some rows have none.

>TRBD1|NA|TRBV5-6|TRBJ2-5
CASSGGLRGLRETQYF
TGTGCCAGCAGCGGCGGTCTCAGGGGGCTACGGGAGACCCAGTACTTC
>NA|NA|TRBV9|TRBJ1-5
CASSVATGPLLNQPQHF
TGTGCCAGCAGCGTAGCCACAGGTCCCCTTCTCAATCAGCCCCAGCATTTT
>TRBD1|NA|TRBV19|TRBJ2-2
CASSIRGQGYTGELFF
TGTGCCAGTAGTATCCGGGGACAGGGGTACACCGGGGAGCTGTTTTTT
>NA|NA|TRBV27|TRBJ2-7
CASSFGGGINEQYF
TGTGCCAGCAGTTTTGGGGGGGGCATAAACGAGCAGTACTTC
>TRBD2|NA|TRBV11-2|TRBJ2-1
CASSGAGGPDREQFF
TGTGCCAGCAGCGGAGCGGGGGGGCCAGATCGCGAGCAGTTCTTC
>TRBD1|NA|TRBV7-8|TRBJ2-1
CASSSGTGGAGNQFF
TGTGCCAGCAGCTCGGGGACAGGGGGCGCCGGGAATCAGTTCTTC
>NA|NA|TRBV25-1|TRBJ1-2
CASSLGDYGYTF
TGTGCCAGCTCTCTCGGGGACTATGGCTACACCTTC
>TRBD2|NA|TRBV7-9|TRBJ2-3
CASSLLAGPTDTQYF
TGTGCCAGCAGCCTCTTAGCGGGGCCCACGGATACGCAGTATTTT
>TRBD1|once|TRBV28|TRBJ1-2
CASSRGVNYGYTF
TGTGCCAGCAGCAGGGGGGTTAACTATGGCTACACCTTC
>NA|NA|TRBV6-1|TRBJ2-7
CASTGDILEQYF
TGTGCCAGCACCGGGGACATCCTAGAGCAGTACTTC
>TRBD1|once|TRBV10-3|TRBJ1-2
CAISESSDRGYGYTF
TGTGCCATCAGTGAGTCAAGTGACAGGGGCTATGGCTACACCTTC
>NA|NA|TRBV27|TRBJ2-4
CASSPRPGWNIQYF
TGTGCCAGCAGTCCAAGACCCGGGTGGAACATTCAGTACTTC
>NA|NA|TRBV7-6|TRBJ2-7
CASSLGGVTYEQYF
TGTGCCAGCAGCTTAGGGGGCGTAACCTACGAGCAGTACTTC
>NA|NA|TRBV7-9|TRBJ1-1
CASSLIEAFF
TGTGCCAGCAGCTTAATAGAAGCTTTCTTT
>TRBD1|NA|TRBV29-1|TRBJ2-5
CSVEAELATGGLVDVETQYF
TGCAGCGTTGAAGCTGAACTCGCGACAGGGGGTCTGGTTGATGTGGAGACCCAGTACTTC
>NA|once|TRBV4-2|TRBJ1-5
CASSQEQYSNQPQHF
TGTGCCAGCAGCCAAGAACAGTATAGCAATCAGCCCCAGCATTTT
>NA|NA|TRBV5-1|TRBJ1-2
CASRPGGEDYGYTF
TGCGCCAGCAGACCCGGGGGGGAGGACTATGGCTACACCTTC
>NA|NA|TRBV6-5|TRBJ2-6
CASSYSQGSGANVLTF
TGTGCCAGCAGTTACAGCCAGGGGTCTGGGGCCAACGTCCTGACTTTC
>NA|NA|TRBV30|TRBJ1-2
CAWSPTANYGYTF
TGTGCCTGGAGCCCCACGGCTAACTATGGCTACACCTTC
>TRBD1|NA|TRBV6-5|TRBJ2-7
CASRLRRDRSHEQYF
TGTGCCAGCAGATTACGCCGGGACAGGTCCCACGAGCAGTACTTC
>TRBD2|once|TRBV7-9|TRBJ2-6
CASSLAGGGRGSGANVLTF
TGTGCCAGCAGCTTAGCCGGGGGGGGACGAGGCTCTGGGGCCAACGTCCTGACTTTC
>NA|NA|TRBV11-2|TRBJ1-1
CASSQTAGGNTEAFF
TGTGCCAGCAGCCAGACGGCAGGAGGGAACACTGAAGCTTTCTTT
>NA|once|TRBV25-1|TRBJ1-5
CASSESGQIQPQHF
TGTGCCAGCAGTGAATCCGGACAGATTCAGCCCCAGCATTTT
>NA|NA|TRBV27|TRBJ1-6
CASAGGRDNSPLHF
TGTGCCAGCGCCGGGGGGCGGGATAATTCACCCCTCCACTTT
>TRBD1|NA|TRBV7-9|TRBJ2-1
CASRSGTGLLGNEQFF
TGTGCCAGCAGATCCGGGACAGGACTTTTAGGGAATGAGCAGTTCTTC
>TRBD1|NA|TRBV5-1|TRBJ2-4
CASSLEMGTEYF
TGCGCCAGCAGCTTGGAAATGGGGACAGAGTACTTC
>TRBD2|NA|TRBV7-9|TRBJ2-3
CASSTSSGGATDTQYF
TGTGCCAGCAGCACATCTAGCGGGGGGGCCACAGATACGCAGTATTTT
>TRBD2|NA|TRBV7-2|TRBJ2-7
CASSPRGGRHEQYF
TGTGCCAGCAGCCCTCGGGGGGGAAGACACGAGCAGTACTTC
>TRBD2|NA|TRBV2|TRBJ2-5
CASRLAGETQYF
TGTGCCAGCAGGCTAGCGGGAGAGACCCAGTACTTC
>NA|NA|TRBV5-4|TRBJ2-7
CASSFLDRVPYEQYF
TGTGCCAGCAGCTTTTTGGACAGAGTTCCCTACGAGCAGTACTTC
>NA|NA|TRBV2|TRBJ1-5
CASSVYRARRDQPQHF
TGTGCCAGCAGTGTCTACAGGGCGCGTAGAGATCAGCCCCAGCATTTT
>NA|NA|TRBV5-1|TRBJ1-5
CASSLGPEAGNQPQHF
TGCGCCAGCAGCTTGGGACCCGAAGCGGGCAATCAGCCCCAGCATTTT
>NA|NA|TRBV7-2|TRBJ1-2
CASSLVEVFYGYTF
TGTGCCAGCAGCTTAGTAGAAGTCTTCTATGGCTACACCTTC
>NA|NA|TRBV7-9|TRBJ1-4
CASSLAGGGREKLFF
TGTGCCAGCAGCTTAGCCGGGGGAGGTCGAGAAAAACTGTTTTTT
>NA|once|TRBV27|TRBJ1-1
CASSLAAGIMNTEAFF
TGTGCCAGCAGTTTAGCTGCGGGGATCATGAACACTGAAGCTTTCTTT
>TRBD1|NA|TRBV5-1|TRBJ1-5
CASSPEDRETQPQHF
TGCGCCAGCAGCCCCGAGGACAGGGAAACTCAGCCCCAGCATTTT
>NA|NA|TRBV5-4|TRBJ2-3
CASSFLQGSTDTQYF
TGTGCCAGCAGCTTTCTGCAGGGGAGCACAGATACGCAGTATTTT
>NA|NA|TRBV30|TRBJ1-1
CAWSLNSNTEAFF
TGTGCCTGGAGTTTGAACAGCAACACTGAAGCTTTCTTT
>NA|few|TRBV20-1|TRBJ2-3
CSARFADTQYF
TGCAGTGCTAGGTTCGCAGATACGCAGTATTTT
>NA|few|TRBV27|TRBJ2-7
CASSLRGASYEQYF
TGTGCCAGCAGTCTACGGGGGGCCTCCTACGAGCAGTACTTC
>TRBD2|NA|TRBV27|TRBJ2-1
CASSYTPGGSYNEQFF
TGTGCCAGCAGTTACACTCCGGGAGGTTCCTACAATGAGCAGTTCTTC
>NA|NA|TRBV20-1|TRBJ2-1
CSKLGSNEQFF
TGCAGCAAGCTAGGATCGAATGAGCAGTTCTTC
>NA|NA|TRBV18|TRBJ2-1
CASSGGSSYNEQFF
TGTGCCAGCTCAGGGGGGAGCTCCTACAATGAGCAGTTCTTC
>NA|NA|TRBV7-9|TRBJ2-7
CASSVPGSDYEQYF
TGTGCCAGCAGCGTTCCCGGGTCGGACTACGAGCAGTACTTC
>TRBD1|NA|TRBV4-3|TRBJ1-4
CASSQRDSRKEKLFF
TGCGCCAGCAGCCAAAGGGACAGCAGAAAGGAAAAACTGTTTTTT
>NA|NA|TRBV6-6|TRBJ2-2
CASSYSEGSATGELFF
TGTGCCAGCAGTTACTCCGAGGGTTCCGCGACCGGGGAGCTGTTTTTT
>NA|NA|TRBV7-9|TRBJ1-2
CASSLAETSGYTF
TGTGCCAGCAGCTTAGCGGAGACTTCAGGCTACACCTTC
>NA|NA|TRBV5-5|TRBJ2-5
CASSSGSLQYF
TGTGCCAGCAGTTCAGGGTCGCTCCAGTACTTC
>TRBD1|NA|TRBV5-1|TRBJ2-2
CASSFLGTAVSGELFF
TGCGCCAGCAGCTTCCTTGGGACAGCGGTATCTGGGGAGCTGTTTTTT
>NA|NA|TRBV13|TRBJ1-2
CASSETANYGYTF
TGTGCCAGCAGCGAGACAGCTAACTATGGCTACACCTTC
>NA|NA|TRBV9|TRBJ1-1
CASSVVGGPNTEAFF
TGTGCCAGCAGCGTAGTTGGGGGCCCGAACACTGAAGCTTTCTTT
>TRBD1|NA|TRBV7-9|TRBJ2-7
CASSTYRGSLLMDEQYF
TGTGCCAGCAGCACCTACAGGGGTTCTTTGTTGATGGACGAGCAGTACTTC